The 28 T cell receptor beta chains presented below share a single source sample, sequenced in a study of type 1 regulatory T cells. Points from the study as a whole: Compared with non-type 1 regulatory T cells, type 1 regulatory T cells showed a more restricted TCR repertoire.

These TCRs' antigens remain unknown. Each CDR3 protein is one row after TCRdb ran MiXCR on the reads. Seen here are roughly 71,000 distinct CDR3 sequences, around 21% observed once, and the top ten hold roughly 8.3%. Sequenced material: cultured type 1 regulatory T (Tr1) cells, either the whole culture or a sorted fraction (not recorded which). The source is a human donor in good health.

The chain joins TRBV7-2 to TRBJ2-6; 8 bases line up with TRBD2. Losses at the gene ends were 1 base for V and 0 bases for J; bases not matched to a gene: 11. The CDR3 extends over 20 amino acids. Germline V gives CDR1 SGHTA, CDR2 FQGNSA. The CDR3 spells CASSLVPIASGYSGANVLTF. The CDR3 nucleotides are TGTGCCAGCAGCTTAGTACCCATCGCTAGCGGGTACTCTGGGGCCAACGTCCTGACTTTC.

CDR3 residues: CASGGRGDTGELFF. In DNA, the CDR3 is TGCGCCAGCGGGGGGAGGGGCGACACCGGGGAGCTGTTTTTT. V usage is TRBV10-2 and J usage is TRBJ2-2, with 7 bases fitting TRBD2. Germline CDR1 WSHSY, CDR2 SAAADI. The junction had 6 bases not matched to a gene; V was cut back by 8 bases and J by 3 bases. The CDR3 sequence is 14 residues long.

Here the CDR3 reads CSVEEWRPRSYNEQFF. The CDR3 bases are TGCAGCGTTGAAGAGTGGAGACCCCGAAGCTACAATGAGCAGTTCTTC. V is TRBV29-1 and J is TRBJ2-1; D not resolved. V lost 0 bases and J 3 bases, leaving 15 bases between the germline ends. The CDR3 extends over 16 amino acids. Per the germline V gene, CDR1 is SQVTM and CDR2 is ANQGSEA.

The rearrangement joins TRBV5-1 to TRBJ1-1; D might be TRBD1 (5 bases). In germline, CDR1 is SGHRS, CDR2 YFSETQ. This CDR3 region has 16 residues. V lost 1 base and J lost 2, with 15 bases in between. The CDR3 is CASSLLGIGANTEAFF. In nucleotides, the CDR3 is TGCGCCAGCAGCTTGCTGGGGATAGGGGCAAACACTGAAGCTTTCTTT.

This clonotype showed up just a few times. The chain has TRBV5-1 and TRBJ2-7; 10 bases fit TRBD2. Germline CDR1 SGHRS, CDR2 YFSETQ. The CDR3 loop spans 15 amino acids. The V segment lost 3 bases and the J segment 2 bases; nucleotides outside the gene matches: 5. In DNA form, the CDR3 reads TGCGCCAGCAGCTCGCGGACTAGCGGAACCTACGAGCAGTACTTC. Encoded protein: CASSSRTSGTYEQYF. The full variable domain, in which reference TRBV5-1 and TRBJ2-7 provide the parts outside the CDR3, is KAGVTQTPRYLIKTRGQQVTLSCSPISGHRSVSWYQQTPGQGLQFLFEYFSETQRNKGNFPGRFSGRQFSNSRSEMNVSTLELGDSALYLCASSSRTSGTYEQYFGPGTRLTVT.

This clonotype occurred a few times. The J gene is TRBJ2-1, the V gene TRBV9; the D gene could be TRBD1 or TRBD2 (6 bases each). Germline CDR1 is SGDLS and CDR2 is YYNGEE. V was cut by 4 bases and J by 0 bases, with 14 bases left in between. CDR3 size: 16 residues. The CDR3 DNA reads as TGTGCCAGCAGCCCGGGGGCGGGGAGCTCCTACAATGAGCAGTTCTTC. It is translated as CASSPGAGSSYNEQFF. The full variable domain, in which reference TRBV9 and TRBJ2-1 provide the parts outside the CDR3, is DSGVTQTPKHLITATGQRVTLRCSPRSGDLSVYWYQQSLDQGLQFLIQYYNGEERAKGNILERFSAQQFPDLHSELNLSSLELGDSALYFCASSPGAGSSYNEQFFGPGTRLTVL.

This clonotype was recorded a few times. The V gene is TRBV12-3 or TRBV12-4, the J gene TRBJ1-3; 10 bases agree with TRBD1. After removal of 6 bases from V and 4 bases from J, the junction contained 6 bases not matched to a gene. CDR3 size: 15 residues. The DNA for the CDR3 is TGTGCCAGCAGGCCCGGGACAGGGGCCGGAAACACCATATATTTT. Residues: CASRPGTGAGNTIYF.

The CDR3 coding sequence is TGCGCCAGTGGGACCACTAATGAGCAGTTCTTC. It is translated as CASGTTNEQFF. V usage is TRBV5-1 and J usage is TRBJ2-1; D tentatively fits TRBD1 or TRBD2 (5 bases each). Germline CDR1 is SGHRS and CDR2 is YFSETQ. Trimming stripped 8 bases from V and 7 bases from J, with 10 bases between. The CDR3 length is 11 residues. Looking up the rest from reference TRBV5-1 and TRBJ2-1 gives the full variable domain: KAGVTQTPRYLIKTRGQQVTLSCSPISGHRSVSWYQQTPGQGLQFLFEYFSETQRNKGNFPGRFSGRQFSNSRSEMNVSTLELGDSALYLCASGTTNEQFFGPGTRLTVL.

This sequence joins TRBV5-4 and TRBJ2-3; 10 bases line up with TRBD2. The CDR3 runs 17 residues. Germline assignment: CDR1 SGHNT and CDR2 YYREEE (reference sequence). Trimming took 1 base from V and 2 from J; bases not matched to a gene: 7. In DNA, the CDR3 is TGTGCCAGCAGCTTGCCCCGACTAGCGGGTGACACAGATACGCAGTATTTT. Protein sequence: CASSLPRLAGDTDTQYF.

The table lists this clonotype with a few counts. This chain joins TRBV30 and TRBJ1-6, with D perhaps matching TRBD1 (6 bases). V lost 2 bases, J lost 7 bases, and 12 bases lay in between. From germline, CDR1 is GTSNPN and CDR2 SVGIG (reference sequence). This CDR3 region has 14 residues. CDR3 bases: TGTGCCTGGAGTAGACAGGCGGGGAATTCACCCCTCCACTTT. It encodes CAWSRQAGNSPLHF.

At least ten counts were recorded for this clonotype. This chain links TRBV5-1 with TRBJ2-1; the D is unclear. Germline V gene sequence: CDR1 SGHRS, CDR2 YFSETQ. V was shortened by 2 bases and J by 2 bases, with 11 bases between the two germline ends. The CDR3 loop spans 15 amino acids. The CDR3: CASSLGRITYNEQFF. The DNA of the CDR3 is TGCGCCAGCAGCTTAGGACGAATCACCTACAATGAGCAGTTCTTC.

The V and J genes are TRBV11-1 and TRBJ2-2; D gene unclear. Trimming left V 3 bases short and J 5 bases short, with 4 bases between. The germline CDR1 and CDR2 sequences are SGHAT and FQDESV (reference sequence). This CDR3 comprises 12 residues. This CDR3 reads CASSLSTGELFF. In nucleotides, the CDR3 is TGTGCCAGCAGCTTGTCGACCGGGGAGCTGTTTTTT.

The table lists this clonotype with a few counts. The chain joins TRBV6-2 or TRBV6-3 to TRBJ2-4, with 7 bases matching TRBD1. The CDR3 is 13 amino acids. Trimming took 6 bases from V and 6 from J; bases not matched to a gene: 5. Germline CDR1 MNHEY, CDR2 SVGEGT. The CDR3 here is CASSPTGVNIQYF. In nucleotides, the CDR3 is TGTGCCAGCAGCCCCACAGGGGTAAACATTCAGTACTTC.

This rearrangement joins TRBV4-2 to TRBJ2-5; D tentatively reads TRBD1 or TRBD2 (5 bases each). Between the trimmed V and J ends, which lost 5 bases and 5 bases, there was a span of 12 bases. CDR1 is LGHNA and CDR2 is YNFKEQ in the germline V gene. This CDR3 comprises 13 residues. This chain's CDR3 is CASSEGWGETQYF. CDR3 DNA: TGTGCCAGCAGCGAGGGTTGGGGGGAGACCCAGTACTTC.

The chain is built from TRBV30 and TRBJ2-2, with D hard to call. The CDR3 extends over 16 amino acids. Per germline, CDR1 GTSNPN and CDR2 SVGIG (reference sequence). V was pared by 5 bases and J by 3 bases, with 19 bases between. The CDR3 coding sequence is TGTGCCTGGGGATACCTCGGGTCTTGGGACACCGGGGAGCTGTTTTTT. It is translated as CAWGYLGSWDTGELFF.

The chain joins TRBV2 to TRBJ2-7; the match to TRBD2 covers 7 bases. The germline gives CDR1 SNHLY, CDR2 FYNNEI. V lost 1 base, J lost 6 bases, and 6 bases stayed unmatched. The length of the CDR3 is 14 residues. CDR3 in amino acids: CASSEVYSGGEQYF. The CDR3 DNA is TGTGCCAGCAGTGAAGTTTATTCGGGAGGCGAGCAGTACTTC.

This clonotype was observed many times. The chain recombines TRBV7-8 with TRBJ2-7, with TRBD2 identical over 11 bases. After removal of 2 bases from V and 4 bases from J, the junction contained 7 bases not matched to a gene. This CDR3 region has 16 residues. Germline V gene data show CDR1 as SGHVS and CDR2 as FQNEAQ. The CDR3 nucleotides are TGTGCCAGCAGCTTACTAGCGGGAGGTCCCCAATACGAGCAGTACTTC. Translated, it gives CASSLLAGGPQYEQYF.

This sequence joins TRBV27 and TRBJ1-1, with D tentatively TRBD1 (5 bases). With 10 bases removed from V and 3 bases from J, the gap between germline ends came to 18 bases. The length of the CDR3 is 14 residues. CDR1 is MNHEY, CDR2 SMNVEV, per germline (reference sequence). CDR3 sequence: CATRGWGPDTEAFF. CDR3 sequence (DNA): TGTGCCACCAGAGGATGGGGCCCCGACACTGAAGCTTTCTTT.

This clonotype was observed once. The chain links TRBV7-8 to TRBJ2-7; possibly TRBD2 for D (6 bases). Trimming took off 7 bases at V and 6 bases at J, with 16 bases between the two ends. Germline V gene lookup returns CDR1 SGHVS and CDR2 FQNEAQ. The CDR3 covers 13 residues. In DNA, the CDR3 is TGTGCCAGCACTCCTAGTCGAGCGGGCGAGCAGTACTTC. It encodes CASTPSRAGEQYF.

The chain carries TRBV20-1 and TRBJ2-3; 9 positions match TRBD2. The junction had 8 bases not matched to a gene; V was cut back by 7 bases and J by 3 bases. The CDR3 has 14 residues. Germline CDR1 and CDR2: DFQATT and SNEGSKA (reference sequence). The DNA for the CDR3 is TGCAGTGTCCCGATAGCGGGAGTGACAGATACGCAGTATTTT. This codes for CSVPIAGVTDTQYF.

This sequence joins TRBV28 and TRBJ1-1; 9 bases match TRBD1. Germline-derived CDR1 and CDR2 are MDHEN and SYDVKM. The CDR3 runs 14 residues. J was trimmed by 4 bases and V by 7 bases; bases with no gene match: 7. In DNA form, the CDR3 reads TGTGCCAGCATCAACACAGGGGGCGGCACTGAAGCTTTCTTT. This translates into CASINTGGGTEAFF.

This chain connects TRBV18 to TRBJ1-1; D remains unclear. Per the germline V gene, CDR1 is KGHSH and CDR2 is LQKENI. V gave up 4 bases and J gave up 5 bases, with 8 bases separating them. This CDR3 is 12 amino acids long. The CDR3 coding sequence is TGTGCCAGCTCACTCGCGGGAACTGAAGCTTTCTTT. Its protein is CASSLAGTEAFF.

This clonotype has only a few counts. The chain combines TRBV5-1 with TRBJ2-5; TRBD2 aligns across 7 bases. The J segment lost 2 bases and the V segment lost 2 bases, leaving 3 bases of the junction unmatched. Looked up from germline, CDR1 is SGHRS and CDR2 is YFSETQ. The CDR3 sequence is 14 residues long. CDR3 bases: TGCGCCAGCAGCTTATGGGGAGGGCAAGAGACCCAGTACTTC. As protein: CASSLWGGQETQYF. Full variable domain (missing parts from reference TRBV5-1 and TRBJ2-5): KAGVTQTPRYLIKTRGQQVTLSCSPISGHRSVSWYQQTPGQGLQFLFEYFSETQRNKGNFPGRFSGRQFSNSRSEMNVSTLELGDSALYLCASSLWGGQETQYFGPGTRLLVL.

There are many counts of this clonotype. V usage is TRBV5-1 and J usage is TRBJ1-6, with D unclear. Between the trimmed V and J ends, which lost 0 bases and 10 bases, there was a span of 17 bases. The CDR3 consists of 16 residues. Per germline, CDR1 SGHRS and CDR2 YFSETQ. CDR3 sequence (DNA): TGCGCCAGCAGCTTGGGGGCCCACGGGGATGGGTCACCCCTCCACTTT. Protein sequence: CASSLGAHGDGSPLHF.

This clonotype was picked up a small number of times. The chain combines TRBV5-1 with TRBJ2-7, with D tentatively TRBD1 (7 bases). The CDR3 has 13 amino acids. In germline, CDR1 is SGHRS, CDR2 YFSETQ. V shed 4 bases and J shed 2 bases, with 10 bases lying between them. CDR3 protein: CASSAGQTYEQYF. DNA for the CDR3: TGCGCCAGCAGCGCGGGACAGACCTACGAGCAGTACTTC. Drawing the rest from reference TRBV5-1 and TRBJ2-7, the complete variable domain is KAGVTQTPRYLIKTRGQQVTLSCSPISGHRSVSWYQQTPGQGLQFLFEYFSETQRNKGNFPGRFSGRQFSNSRSEMNVSTLELGDSALYLCASSAGQTYEQYFGPGTRLTVT.

V gene TRBV5-1 combines with J gene TRBJ1-5, with TRBD1 matching over 9 bases. The length of the CDR3 is 15 residues. V was pared by 0 bases and J by 7 bases, with 5 bases of the junction left unmatched. Germline loops: CDR1 SGHRS, CDR2 YFSETQ. This CDR3 is CASSLGTGENQPQHF. In nucleotides, the CDR3 is TGCGCCAGCAGCTTGGGGACAGGGGAAAACCAGCCCCAGCATTTT. Variable domain in full (rest from reference TRBV5-1 and TRBJ1-5): KAGVTQTPRYLIKTRGQQVTLSCSPISGHRSVSWYQQTPGQGLQFLFEYFSETQRNKGNFPGRFSGRQFSNSRSEMNVSTLELGDSALYLCASSLGTGENQPQHFGDGTRLSIL.

This clonotype was recorded only once. The chain carries TRBV20-1 and TRBJ2-1; unclear D gene. CDR3 length: 15 amino acids. The V end lost 2 bases, the J end lost 3 bases, and 14 bases lay between the germline ends. Looked up from germline, CDR1 is DFQATT and CDR2 is SNEGSKA (reference sequence). As DNA, the CDR3 is TGCAGTGCTAGAAAAGTTAGCCAGGTCTACAATGAGCAGTTCTTC. It specifies CSARKVSQVYNEQFF.

A few counts support this clonotype. The rearrangement links TRBV7-2 to TRBJ2-1; D unclear. The CDR3 totals 13 residues. Germline lookup yields CDR1 SGHTA and CDR2 FQGNSA. V shed 5 bases and J shed 9 bases, with 14 bases lying between them. CDR3 in DNA: TGTGCCAGCAGCGCGCAGCTGGATCGTGAGCAGTTCTTC. Its translation: CASSAQLDREQFF.